Given below is one T cell receptor beta chain in context. Its antigen is unidentified. This sample stems from a study of beta chain features in type 1 diabetes. The whole isolated RNA underwent reverse transcription, so sequencing captured expressed TCRB transcripts. The average output of naive, central memory and regulatory T cell samples was about 3.57 million reads. Assay used: immunoSEQ multiplex PCR; TCRdb lists only in-frame clones, some missing. The sample comprises almost 350,000 clones, over 7% of which are singletons, and over 0.95% rests with the top ten. Looked up from germline, CDR1 is MGHDK and CDR2 is SYGVNS. This CDR3 contains 11 residues. The V and J ends lost 2 bases and 5 bases respectively, with 3 bases between them. The study, taken as a whole, reports: Within the patient group, naive, central memory and Treg TCRB repertoires appeared more similar to each other than within healthy donors. Insertion counts at VDJ junctions were lower in type 1 diabetes patients, who also showed more deletions there. Patients with Type 1 diabetes showed moderately but significantly shorter TCRB CDR3s in all four CD4+ subsets. PCR might preferentially amplify shorter templates, equally in patients and controls.

This rearrangement joins TRBV25-1 to TRBJ2-5; D unresolved. The origin of this receptor is a man aged 30 to 45 with type 1 diabetes. The sample consisted of central memory CD4+ T cells from blood. For the CDR3, the DNA is TGTGCCAGCAGTGAAATGGAGACCCAGTACTTC. It is translated as CASSEMETQYF.